The 22 T cell receptor beta chains below all came from one sample that was sequenced in a study of CD8 T cells in Susac syndrome. With random hexamers, reverse transcription was performed on roughly 0.5 to 1 ug of RNA. A single record per CDR3 protein comes from TCRdb applying MiXCR to the immunoSEQ multiplex PCR reads. The top ten clones hold 0.52% of a sample with some 77,000 distinct CDR3 sequences, about 92% of them seen once. The sample comprised CD4+ T cells from PBMCs. These receptors all stem from a human donor with Susac syndrome.

The chain couples TRBV30 to TRBJ1-4, with D possibly TRBD1 on 5 matching bases. This CDR3 has 12 amino acids. Germline CDR1 is GTSNPN and CDR2 is SVGIG (reference sequence). The germline V and J ends were trimmed by 3 bases and 6 bases, with 8 bases remaining between them. The CDR3, as DNA: TGTGCCTGGAGAGACAGCCATGAAAAACTGTTTTTT. Translated, it gives CAWRDSHEKLFF. Supplemented by reference TRBV30 and TRBJ1-4, the full variable domain reads SQTIHQWPATLVQPVGSPLSLECTVEGTSNPNLYWYRQAAGRGLQLLFYSVGIGQISSEVPQNLSASRPQDRQFILSSKKLLLSDSGFYLCAWRDSHEKLFFGSGTQLSVL.

This clonotype was counted once. The chain combines TRBV12-3 or TRBV12-4 with TRBJ1-1; 7 nucleotides match TRBD1. This CDR3 spans 13 amino acids. J lost 4 bases, V lost 6 bases, and 5 bases had no gene match. The CDR3 nucleotides read TGTGCCAGCAGCCCGACAGGGTCCACTGAAGCTTTCTTT. It is translated as CASSPTGSTEAFF.

This rearrangement joins TRBV7-2 to TRBJ2-7; D unclear. The germline V gene encodes CDR1 SGHTA and CDR2 FQGNSA. V was trimmed by 1 base and J by 3 bases, leaving 19 bases between them. The CDR3 sequence is 17 residues long. The CDR3 nucleotides are TGTGCCAGCAGCTTAGAGCACGGATACTACCCCCACTACGAGCAGTACTTC. Encoded protein: CASSLEHGYYPHYEQYF.

The V call is TRBV7-2, the J call TRBJ2-7, with 10 positions matching TRBD2. The CDR3 is made up of 20 amino acids. The V gene's germline CDR1 is SGHTA and CDR2 FQGNSA. Trimming at V came to 0 bases and at J to 10 bases, leaving 24 bases not matched to a gene. CDR3 residues: CASSLASSYGASGRSGYQYF. In DNA form, the CDR3 reads TGTGCCAGCAGCTTAGCGTCTTCTTATGGGGCTAGCGGGAGAAGTGGGTACCAGTACTTC.

This sequence joins TRBV7-9 and TRBJ2-7, with D possibly called TRBD1 or TRBD2 (5 bases each). V lost 3 bases to trimming and J lost 4 bases, with 10 bases between them. This CDR3 has 13 amino acids. The germline CDR1 and CDR2 sequences are SEHNR and FQNEAQ (reference sequence). The CDR3 DNA follows: TGTGCCAGCAGCTTCGGGACCTTTTACGAGCAGTACTTC. The encoded protein is CASSFGTFYEQYF.

V is TRBV7-6 and J is TRBJ2-5; 11 nucleotides agree with TRBD2. The CDR3 contains 15 residues. The germline CDR1 and CDR2 sequences are SGHVS and FNYEAQ. The junction had 10 bases not matched to a gene; V was cut back by 6 bases and J by 7 bases. DNA for the CDR3: TGTGCCAGCAGTAAGACTAGCGGGGTTATGGCGACCCAGTACTTC. Translated: CASSKTSGVMATQYF.

The chain uses TRBV6-2 or TRBV6-3 and TRBJ2-1; D remains ambiguous. The CDR3 loop spans 14 amino acids. The germline V gene has CDR1 MNHEY and CDR2 SVGEGT. V lost 6 bases to trimming and J lost 0 bases, with 9 bases between them. CDR3 DNA: TGTGCCAGCAGGGCTCAAAGCTCCTACAATGAGCAGTTCTTC. It translates to CASRAQSSYNEQFF.

The chain is built from TRBV2 and TRBJ1-3, with no clear D. Germline loops: CDR1 SNHLY, CDR2 FYNNEI. V dropped 1 base and J dropped 7 bases, with 11 bases sitting between them. The CDR3 is 14 residues long. The CDR3 DNA sequence: TGTGCCAGCAGTGAAGGTCGGGGTACGAACACCATATATTTT. Translated: CASSEGRGTNTIYF.

In this sample, this clonotype turned up once. The rearrangement uses TRBV7-8 and TRBJ2-5; possible D gene TRBD2, 6 bases. This CDR3 contains 15 residues. Trimming took 5 bases from V and 5 from J, leaving 18 bases between them. In germline, CDR1 is SGHVS, CDR2 FQNEAQ. CDR3 nucleotides: TGTGCCAGCAGCCGCTCGGGGCCCAGCGGGGAGACCCAGTACTTC. Encoded protein: CASSRSGPSGETQYF.

The V call is TRBV5-6, the J call TRBJ2-7; TRBD1 is a possible D gene (5 bases). The CDR3 is made up of 13 amino acids. The germline CDR1 and CDR2 sequences are SGHDT and YYEEEE. V lost 3 bases and J lost 2, with 9 bases in between. The CDR3 DNA is TGTGCCAGCAGCTGGGGCAGAACCTACGAGCAGTACTTC. It specifies CASSWGRTYEQYF.

CDR3 coding DNA: TGTGCCAGCAGTTACTTGGGTAGCGGGGGGCGGGAGACCCAGTACTTC. The encoded protein is CASSYLGSGGRETQYF. The gene calls are TRBV6-5 and TRBJ2-5, with 10 bases fitting TRBD2. The CDR3 extends over 16 amino acids. Germline lookup yields CDR1 MNHEY and CDR2 SVGAGI. V shed 1 base and J 5 bases; nucleotides not matched to a gene: 7.

The chain has TRBV12-3 or TRBV12-4 and TRBJ2-7, with 9 bases lining up with TRBD1. The CDR3 has 16 residues. After removal of 7 bases from V and 3 bases from J, the junction contained 13 bases not matched to a gene. CDR3 coding DNA: TGTGCCAGCACCACCGGGACAGGGAGGGGTAGCTACGAGCAGTACTTC. Its protein product is CASTTGTGRGSYEQYF.

The V call is TRBV7-2, the J call TRBJ2-1; tentative D call: TRBD2 (6 bases). Germline V lookup: CDR1 SGHTA, CDR2 FQGNSA. The V and J ends lost 5 bases and 12 bases respectively, with 20 bases between them. The CDR3 is made up of 14 amino acids. The DNA of the CDR3 is TGTGCCAGCAGCCCCCGAGCGGGTTCAATGGGGCAGTTCTTC. The encoded protein is CASSPRAGSMGQFF.

This sequence joins TRBV20-1 and TRBJ2-3; either TRBD1 or TRBD2 may fit D (5 bases each). Germline V gives CDR1 DFQATT, CDR2 SNEGSKA (reference sequence). V was trimmed by 3 bases and J by 1 base, leaving 8 bases between them. There are 13 residues in the CDR3. CDR3: CSASGTGTDTQYF. In nucleotides, the CDR3 is TGCAGTGCTAGCGGGACGGGCACAGATACGCAGTATTTT.

The V call is TRBV20-1, the J call TRBJ2-4; 12 bases line up with TRBD2. The CDR3 spans 19 residues. Per germline, CDR1 DFQATT and CDR2 SNEGSKA (reference sequence). The V segment lost 3 bases and the J segment 1 base; nucleotides outside the gene matches: 13. CDR3 DNA: TGCAGTGCTAGTGATCTAGCGGGGGGGCCGGGTGGTGCCAAAAACATTCAGTACTTC. Translation: CSASDLAGGPGGAKNIQYF.

CDR3 amino acids: CASTSLGGGVGEKLFF. As DNA, the CDR3 is TGTGCCAGCACCAGCCTTGGGGGCGGCGTGGGTGAAAAACTGTTTTTT. This chain connects TRBV7-9 to TRBJ1-4; tentatively, D is TRBD1 (6 bases). The V and J ends lost 7 bases and 7 bases respectively, with 22 bases between them. The germline CDR1 and CDR2 sequences are SEHNR and FQNEAQ (reference sequence). The CDR3 has 16 residues.

This sequence joins TRBV27 and TRBJ2-7; 9 positions agree with TRBD2. CDR1 and CDR2 from the germline V gene are MNHEY and SMNVEV (reference sequence). The CDR3 is made up of 15 amino acids. Trimming at V came to 0 bases and at J to 5 bases, leaving 5 bases not matched to a gene. For the CDR3, the DNA is TGTGCCAGCAGTTTATCGGTTAGCGGGAGTAACGAGCAGTACTTC. This sequence encodes CASSLSVSGSNEQYF.

In its sample, this clonotype was seen once. V and J are TRBV2 and TRBJ1-1, with a tentative D call TRBD1 (5 bases). V was trimmed by 6 bases and J by 8 bases, leaving 13 bases between them. Germline V CDR1 and CDR2: SNHLY, FYNNEI. This CDR3 is built from 12 residues. The CDR3, as DNA: TGTGCCAGCAGGGATGACAGTGCCGAAGCTTTCTTT. Translation: CASRDDSAEAFF.

A single count supports this clonotype. The chain couples TRBV28 to TRBJ1-5, with 9 bases that match TRBD1. This CDR3 is built from 14 residues. With V trimmed by 4 bases and J by 9 bases, 7 bases remained unmatched. The germline V gene encodes CDR1 MDHEN and CDR2 SYDVKM. The CDR3 protein is CASSSTGGAGPQHF. The CDR3 coding sequence is TGTGCCAGCAGTTCTACAGGGGGCGCAGGGCCCCAGCATTTT.

The chain links TRBV6-2 or TRBV6-3 to TRBJ2-4; 10 bases align to TRBD1. CDR1 MNHEY and CDR2 SVGEGT come from the germline V gene. J gave up 8 bases and V 5 bases, and 9 bases lay outside the gene matches. The CDR3 length is 15 residues. The CDR3 loop is CASSNRDRGVDIQYF. The CDR3 DNA is TGTGCCAGCAGTAACCGGGACAGGGGAGTTGACATTCAGTACTTC.

The chain couples TRBV10-3 to TRBJ1-1; D not certain. Germline CDR1 and CDR2: ENHRY and SYGVKD. The CDR3 is made up of 13 amino acids. The V end lost 0 bases, the J end lost 6 bases, and 8 bases lay between the germline ends. For the CDR3, the DNA is TGTGCCATCAGTGAGTCGTATCCCGCTGAAGCTTTCTTT. Amino acid sequence: CAISESYPAEAFF.

The chain uses TRBV12-3 or TRBV12-4 and TRBJ2-4; possible D gene TRBD1, 5 bases. The CDR3 sequence is 13 residues long. The V gene lost 2 bases and the J gene lost 7 bases, with 9 bases spanning the gap. In DNA form, the CDR3 reads TGTGCCAGCAGTTTAAGGGGTAACAACATTCAGTACTTC. Protein sequence: CASSLRGNNIQYF.